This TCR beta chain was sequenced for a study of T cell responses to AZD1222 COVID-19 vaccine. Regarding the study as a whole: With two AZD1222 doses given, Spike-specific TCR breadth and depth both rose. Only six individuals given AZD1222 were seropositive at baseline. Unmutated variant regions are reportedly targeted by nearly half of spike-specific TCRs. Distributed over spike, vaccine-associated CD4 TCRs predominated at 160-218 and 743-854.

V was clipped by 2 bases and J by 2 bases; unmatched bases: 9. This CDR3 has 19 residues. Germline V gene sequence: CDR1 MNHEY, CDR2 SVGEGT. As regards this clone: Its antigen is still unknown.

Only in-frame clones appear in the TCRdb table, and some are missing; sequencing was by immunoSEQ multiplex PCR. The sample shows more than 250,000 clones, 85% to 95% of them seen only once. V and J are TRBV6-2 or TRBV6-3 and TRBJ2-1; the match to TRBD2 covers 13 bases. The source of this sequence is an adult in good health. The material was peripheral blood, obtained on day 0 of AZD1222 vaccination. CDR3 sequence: CASSYAPGLAGPAYNEQFF. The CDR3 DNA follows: TGTGCCAGCAGTTACGCACCGGGACTAGCGGGACCAGCCTACAATGAGCAGTTCTTC.